The 18 T cell receptor gamma chains listed next were all sequenced from one sample in a study of gamma-delta chains in newborns, infants, children. TCRdb re-processed the reads using CATT. This table holds 930 or so gamma-chain clones, around 60% found once. The material sequenced was blood. The receptors stem from a child who was a newborn, infant or young child, either healthy, febrile or measles-vaccinated (not recorded which).

In this sample, this clone turned up once. The chain couples TRGV9 to TRGJP2. The J gene, absent from TCRdb, was called here by matching the DNA to germline. V shed 0 bases, J shed 2 bases, and the junction held 3 bases outside the gene matches. CDR1 is GITISATS and CDR2 is ISYDGTV in the germline V gene (reference sequence). The CDR3 covers 15 residues. CDR3 nucleotide sequence: TGTGCCTTGTGGGAGGTGGAGAGTAGTGATTGGATCAAGACGTTT. It yields the protein CALWEVESSDWIKTF.

This rearrangement joins TRGV9 to TRGJP. The J gene comes from matching the DNA to germline here; TCRdb lacks it. V trimming: 1 base; J trimming: 5 bases; junction bases outside the gene matches: 5. This CDR3 is 17 amino acids long. Per germline, CDR1 GITISATS and CDR2 ISYDGTV (reference sequence). This CDR3 is CALWEVSKELGKKIKVF. The CDR3 DNA sequence: TGTGCCTTGTGGGAGGTTTCGAAAGAGTTGGGCAAAAAAATCAAGGTATTT.

Notes on this clone: It may be a read error: a sequence one base away is much more abundant. The V gene is TRGV5P, the J gene TRGJP1. TCRdb carries no J gene annotation; the J gene was assigned here by matching the DNA with germline. TRGV5P corresponds to a pseudogene. This CDR3 has 13 residues. CDR3: CATWGTTGWFKIF. The DNA for the CDR3 is TGTGCCACCTGGGGTACCACTGGTTGGTTCAAGATATTT.

The rearrangement joins TRGV8 to TRGJP1. The J gene is absent in TCRdb and was assigned here via DNA matching to germline. Germline CDR1 and CDR2: VENAVY and YDSYNSRV. This CDR3 has 10 residues. J lost 8 bases, V lost 9 bases, and 3 bases had no gene match. The CDR3 here is CATGGWFKIF. CDR3 nucleotides: TGTGCCACCGGGGGTTGGTTCAAGATATTT.

In its sample, this clone was seen a few times. V usage is TRGV9 and J usage is TRGJP. Germline matching of the DNA provided the J gene here, since TCRdb leaves it blank. Germline trimming cut 4 bases from V and 6 bases from J; bases unmatched to any gene: 3. The V gene's germline CDR1 is GITISATS and CDR2 ISYDGTV (reference sequence). This CDR3 is 15 amino acids long. CDR3 DNA sequence: TGTGCCTTGTGGGACAGAGAGTTGGGCAAAAAAATCAAGGTATTT. Its translation is CALWDRELGKKIKVF.

This clone occurred a few times. The rearrangement uses TRGV9 and TRGJP. TCRdb offers no J gene call, so here the DNA was matched to germline to obtain one. Germline V CDR1 and CDR2: GITISATS, ISYDGTV (reference sequence). The CDR3 consists of 16 residues. V dropped 2 bases and J dropped 4; count of bases not matched to a gene: 2. The CDR3: CALWEAQELGKKIKVF. The CDR3 DNA reads TGTGCCTTGTGGGAGGCACAAGAGTTGGGCAAAAAAATCAAGGTATTT.

The chain couples TRGV9 to TRGJP. The J gene was not available in TCRdb and was assigned here by matching the DNA to germline segments. The ends lost 2 bases at V and 7 bases at J; junction bases unmatched: 8. Germline lookup yields CDR1 GITISATS and CDR2 ISYDGTV (reference sequence). CDR3 length equals 17 residues. This CDR3 reads CALWEGNGELGKKIKVF. CDR3 bases: TGTGCCTTGTGGGAGGGCAATGGGGAGTTGGGCAAAAAAATCAAGGTATTT.

As concerns this clone: Other DNA sequences in this sample translate to the same CDR3. The chain has TRGV9 and TRGJP. Germline matching of the DNA provided the J gene here, since TCRdb leaves it blank. This CDR3 comprises 17 residues. V trimming: 2 bases; J trimming: 4 bases; junction bases outside the gene matches: 5. Germline loops: CDR1 GITISATS, CDR2 ISYDGTV (reference sequence). The CDR3 DNA reads TGTGCCTTGTGGGAGGGACTCCAAGAGTTGGGCAAAAAAATCAAGGTATTT. Its protein product is CALWEGLQELGKKIKVF.

V usage is TRGV9 and J usage is TRGJ1 or TRGJ2. TCRdb leaves out the J gene; it was filled in here by matching the DNA to germline. Trimming took 2 bases from V and 5 from J; bases not matched to a gene: 0. The CDR3 covers 11 residues. Germline V gene data show CDR1 as GITISATS and CDR2 as ISYDGTV (reference sequence). The CDR3 bases are TGTGCCTTGTGGGAGGATTATAAGAAACTCTTT. Translating gives CALWEDYKKLF.

The chain recombines TRGV9 with TRGJP. The J gene, not given by TCRdb, was assigned here from a germline match of the nucleotide sequence. The CDR3 sequence is 17 residues long. V lost 0 bases to trimming and J lost 5 bases; unmatched junction nucleotides: 4. The germline gives CDR1 GITISATS, CDR2 ISYDGTV (reference sequence). CDR3 loop: CALWEVGKELGKKIKVF. DNA of the CDR3: TGTGCCTTGTGGGAGGTGGGGAAAGAGTTGGGCAAAAAAATCAAGGTATTT.

The rearrangement joins TRGV2 to TRGJ1 or TRGJ2. Matching the DNA to germline supplied the J gene, which TCRdb does not give. J lost 3 bases, V lost 1 base, and 0 bases had no gene match. The CDR3 runs to 12 residues. Germline assignment: CDR1 EGSNGY and CDR2 YDSYNSKV. Here the CDR3 DNA reads TGTGCCACCTGGGACGGTTATTATAAGAAACTCTTT. Its translation is CATWDGYYKKLF.

The V call is TRGV9, the J call TRGJP. Germline matching of the DNA provided the J gene here, since TCRdb leaves it blank. CDR3 length: 17 amino acids. V was pared by 0 bases and J by 7 bases, with 6 bases of the junction left unmatched. CDR1 and CDR2 (germline): GITISATS, ISYDGTV (reference sequence). CDR3 protein: CALWEVHTELGKKIKVF. The CDR3 DNA follows: TGTGCCTTGTGGGAGGTGCACACGGAGTTGGGCAAAAAAATCAAGGTATTT.

The gene calls are TRGV9 and TRGJP. TCRdb supplies no J gene; here it was assigned by aligning the nucleotide sequence to germline. V lost 2 bases to trimming and J lost 1 base; unmatched junction nucleotides: 8. The germline gives CDR1 GITISATS, CDR2 ISYDGTV (reference sequence). The CDR3 is 19 amino acids. The CDR3 reads CALWEAHVGQELGKKIKVF. The CDR3 region has the DNA TGTGCCTTGTGGGAGGCGCACGTGGGGCAAGAGTTGGGCAAAAAAATCAAGGTATTT.

The chain couples TRGV9 to TRGJP. The J gene is not listed in TCRdb, so it was assigned here from a DNA match to germline. CDR1 and CDR2 (germline): GITISATS, ISYDGTV (reference sequence). This CDR3 has 16 residues. With V trimmed by 4 bases and J by 8 bases, 8 bases remained unmatched. The CDR3 DNA sequence: TGTGCCTTGTGGGAAAGGTTGAAGTTGGGCAAAAAAATCAAGGTATTT. Residues: CALWERLKLGKKIKVF.

As for this clone: Given a much more abundant clone one base away, this may be a read error. This chain joins TRGV9 and TRGJP. TCRdb is silent on the J gene; assignment here came from matching the DNA to germline. Trimming cost V 5 bases and J 6 bases; bases outside gene matches: 1. Germline assignment: CDR1 GITISATS and CDR2 ISYDGTV (reference sequence). The CDR3 is 14 residues long. As DNA, the CDR3 is TGTGCCTTGTGGGGAGAGTTGGGCAAAAAAATCAAGGTATTT. As protein: CALWGELGKKIKVF.

Turning to this clone: A junction end diverges from the germline sequence, so it may reflect a read error. Other DNA sequences from this sample encode an identical CDR3 as well. V is TRGV9 and J is TRGJP. The J gene, missing from TCRdb, was assigned here through DNA to germline matching. This CDR3 region has 17 residues. Germline CDR1 reads GITISATS; CDR2 reads ISYDGTV (reference sequence). The CDR3 DNA reads as TGTGCCTTGTGGGAGGTGCGGCAAGAGTTAGGCAAAAAAATCAAGGTATTT. It specifies CALWEVRQELGKKIKVF.

The chain is built from TRGV9 and TRGJP1. Here the J gene was assigned by germline matching of the DNA, as TCRdb has none. Trimming took 1 base from V and 0 from J; bases not matched to a gene: 2. In germline, CDR1 is GITISATS, CDR2 ISYDGTV (reference sequence). This CDR3 is built from 15 residues. The CDR3 protein is CALWEVHTTGWFKIF. The CDR3 nucleotides read TGTGCCTTGTGGGAGGTTCATACCACTGGTTGGTTCAAGATATTT.

The chain employs TRGV9 and TRGJP. The CDR3 totals 15 residues. Germline trimming cut 3 bases from V and 7 bases from J; bases unmatched to any gene: 3. CDR1 GITISATS and CDR2 ISYDGTV come from the germline V gene (reference sequence). The CDR3 reads CALWETELGKKIKVF. CDR3 in DNA: TGTGCCTTGTGGGAGACGGAGTTGGGCAAAAAAATCAAGGTATTT.